Listed here are 28 T cell receptor beta chains from one sample, sequenced in a study of beta chain features in type 1 diabetes. Notes on the study in general: A moderate, significant TCRB CDR3 shortening appeared in type 1 diabetes across four CD4+ subsets.

Their recognized antigens are unknown. Expressed TCRB transcripts were sequenced, since all the RNA that had been isolated was reverse transcribed. TCRdb's copy holds only in-frame clones and misses some; the assay was immunoSEQ multiplex PCR. The sample carries roughly 300,000 clones, about a tenth recorded once. Sequencing input: central memory CD4+ T cells from blood. Receptors originate from a man aged 25 to 40 with type 1 diabetes.

The J gene is TRBJ1-4, the V gene TRBV13, with D possibly matching TRBD1 (5 bases). V was clipped by 4 bases and J by 7 bases, with 16 bases between them. The CDR3 sequence is 15 residues long. The germline CDR1 and CDR2 sequences are PRHDT and FYEKMQ (reference sequence). For the CDR3, the DNA is TGTGCCAGCAGCTCCGCCGGGGGGAGTGGTGAAAAACTGTTTTTT. It codes for CASSSAGGSGEKLFF.

The CDR3 DNA reads as TGCGCCAGCAGCGCGGCAGGGCCAGGGGCCAACGTCCTGACTTTC. Protein product: CASSAAGPGANVLTF. V and J are TRBV4-3 and TRBJ2-6; tentatively, D is TRBD1 (5 bases). With 5 bases removed from V and 4 bases from J, the gap between germline ends came to 12 bases. This CDR3 contains 15 residues. The germline CDR1 and CDR2 sequences are LGHNA and YSLEER.

The V gene is TRBV9, the J gene TRBJ2-7; no definite D call. The CDR3 extends over 13 amino acids. Germline V gene sequence: CDR1 SGDLS, CDR2 YYNGEE. Trimming shortened V by 4 bases and J by 3 bases, and 11 bases separated the two germline ends. CDR3 protein: CASSPTGDYEQYF. Here the CDR3 DNA reads TGTGCCAGCAGCCCGACCGGCGACTACGAGCAGTACTTC. The entire variable domain, with the rest obtained from reference TRBV9 and TRBJ2-7, is as follows: DSGVTQTPKHLITATGQRVTLRCSPRSGDLSVYWYQQSLDQGLQFLIQYYNGEERAKGNILERFSAQQFPDLHSELNLSSLELGDSALYFCASSPTGDYEQYFGPGTRLTVT.

This clone was seen a handful of times. The chain recombines TRBV19 with TRBJ1-2; D is unclear. Looked up from germline, CDR1 is LNHDA and CDR2 is SQIVND (reference sequence). V shed 8 bases and J shed 6 bases, with 19 bases lying between them. The CDR3 totals 14 residues. This chain's CDR3 is CASESGGDPDGYTF. CDR3 bases: TGTGCCAGTGAGTCAGGAGGCGATCCGGATGGCTACACCTTC.

This clone has just a few counts. The chain couples TRBV5-4 to TRBJ2-5, with D unclear. Trimming left V 4 bases short and J 1 base short, with 5 bases between. Germline V gene data show CDR1 as SGHNT and CDR2 as YYREEE (reference sequence). The CDR3 spans 12 residues. CDR3 DNA: TGTGCCAGCAGCGGGATCCAAGAGACCCAGTACTTC. Its protein is CASSGIQETQYF.

This clone was counted a few times. V gene TRBV11-2 combines with J gene TRBJ2-1; the match to TRBD1 covers 8 bases. From germline, CDR1 is SGHAT and CDR2 FQNNGV. V was clipped by 5 bases and J by 5 bases; unmatched bases: 8. This CDR3 spans 15 amino acids. The CDR3 sequence is CASSPGAGGNNEQFF. In DNA form, the CDR3 reads TGTGCCAGCAGCCCCGGAGCAGGGGGCAACAATGAGCAGTTCTTC. Full variable domain (outside the CDR3, taken from reference TRBV11-2 and TRBJ2-1): EAGVAQSPRYKIIEKRQSVAFWCNPISGHATLYWYQQILGQGPKLLIQFQNNGVVDDSQLPKDRFSAERLKGVDSTLKIQPAKLEDSAVYLCASSPGAGGNNEQFFGPGTRLTVL.

The CDR3 DNA sequence: TGTGCCAGCATAGACAGCTCCTACAATGAGCAGTTCTTC. This translates into CASIDSSYNEQFF. V usage is TRBV6-6 and J usage is TRBJ2-1; perhaps TRBD1 as D (5 bases). Germline loops: CDR1 MNHNY, CDR2 SVGAGI (reference sequence). With 7 bases removed from V and 0 bases from J, the gap between germline ends came to 7 bases. The CDR3 runs 13 residues.

This clone was counted between two and nine times. The chain recombines TRBV7-2 with TRBJ1-5, with D possibly being TRBD1 (5 bases). V lost 5 bases and J 1 base, leaving 15 bases between the germline ends. The CDR3 contains 16 residues. Germline V lookup: CDR1 SGHTA, CDR2 FQGNSA. The CDR3 sequence is CASSPWGIGSNQPQHF. For the CDR3, the DNA is TGTGCCAGCAGCCCGTGGGGGATTGGGAGCAATCAGCCCCAGCATTTT. Supplemented by reference TRBV7-2 and TRBJ1-5, the full variable domain reads GAGVSQSPSNKVTEKGKDVELRCDPISGHTALYWYRQSLGQGLEFLIYFQGNSAPDKSGLPSDRFSAERTGGSVSTLTIQRTQQEDSAVYLCASSPWGIGSNQPQHFGDGTRLSIL.

This clone was found a few times. The rearrangement uses TRBV5-1 and TRBJ2-3, with 7 bases identical to TRBD2. The trim removed 2 bases at V and 4 bases at J, leaving 4 bases unmatched. CDR1 SGHRS and CDR2 YFSETQ come from the germline V gene. CDR3 size: 14 residues. This CDR3 is CASSLSGEADTQYF. The CDR3 nucleotides read TGCGCCAGCAGCTTAAGCGGGGAGGCAGATACGCAGTATTTT.

This clone was observed a handful of times. The chain employs TRBV9 and TRBJ2-7, with D possibly TRBD1 on 6 matching bases. The length of the CDR3 is 15 residues. Trimming left V 4 bases short and J 2 bases short, with 16 bases between. Per the germline V gene, CDR1 is SGDLS and CDR2 is YYNGEE. The CDR3 here is CASSTQTGTTYEQYF. CDR3 bases: TGTGCCAGCAGCACCCAGACAGGAACGACCTACGAGCAGTACTTC.

The J gene is TRBJ2-7, the V gene TRBV2; D is undetermined. This CDR3 region has 13 residues. Germline V gene sequence: CDR1 SNHLY, CDR2 FYNNEI. The V gene lost 3 bases and the J gene lost 1 base, with 7 bases spanning the gap. For the CDR3, the DNA is TGTGCCAGCAGTGATGTGGGGTCCTACGAGCAGTACTTC. Protein sequence: CASSDVGSYEQYF.

This clone was recorded a few times. This chain connects TRBV11-2 to TRBJ2-1; no firm D call. Trimming took 2 bases from V and 0 from J, leaving 14 bases between them. The CDR3 length is 17 residues. CDR1 is SGHAT and CDR2 is FQNNGV in the germline V gene. The CDR3 loop reads CASSLNYRISSYNEQFF. DNA of the CDR3: TGTGCCAGCAGCTTAAACTATCGAATAAGCTCCTACAATGAGCAGTTCTTC.

This clone was counted a few times. The chain couples TRBV7-2 to TRBJ1-2; perhaps TRBD1 as D (5 bases). The CDR3 totals 14 residues. Germline assignment: CDR1 SGHTA and CDR2 FQGNSA. Deletions cut 5 bases from V and 5 bases from J, with 15 bases between. CDR3 sequence reads: CASSGTEYLYGYTF. DNA for the CDR3: TGTGCCAGCAGCGGGACGGAGTACCTATATGGCTACACCTTC.

V gene TRBV14 combines with J gene TRBJ1-1, with 8 bases that match TRBD1. Trimming took 3 bases from V and 1 from J; bases not matched to a gene: 7. CDR1 is SGHDN, CDR2 FVKESK, per germline. CDR3 length: 16 residues. The CDR3 DNA is TGTGCCAGCAGCCACTTGACAGGGGCCTCGAACACTGAAGCTTTCTTT. It encodes CASSHLTGASNTEAFF.

This clone has a handful of counts. This sequence joins TRBV11-2 and TRBJ1-3; no clear D. Trimming shortened V by 5 bases and J by 2 bases, and 7 bases separated the two germline ends. Germline CDR1 and CDR2: SGHAT and FQNNGV. The CDR3 sequence is 13 residues long. CDR3 in amino acids: CASSPQTGNTIYF. CDR3 coding DNA: TGTGCCAGCAGCCCTCAAACTGGAAACACCATATATTTT.

The rearrangement uses TRBV9 and TRBJ1-2; 9 bases are shared with TRBD1. The CDR3 is 13 amino acids. V dropped 2 bases and J dropped 5; count of bases not matched to a gene: 1. Germline assignment: CDR1 SGDLS and CDR2 YYNGEE. The CDR3 sequence: CASSVGQGYGYTF. The DNA for the CDR3 is TGTGCCAGCAGCGTTGGACAGGGGTATGGCTACACCTTC.

The genes are TRBV9 and TRBJ2-1; the D gene is possibly TRBD2 (6 bases). CDR1 SGDLS and CDR2 YYNGEE come from the germline V gene. The ends were cut back, 4 bases at V and 6 bases at J, with 26 bases in the middle. CDR3 length: 18 amino acids. This chain's CDR3 is CASSRPRASEPSSNEQFF. CDR3 bases: TGTGCCAGCAGCCGCCCAAGGGCTAGCGAACCCTCGAGCAATGAGCAGTTCTTC.

V is TRBV30 and J is TRBJ1-6; no reliable D call. The CDR3 runs to 9 residues. Germline V gives CDR1 GTSNPN, CDR2 SVGIG (reference sequence). V was shortened by 5 bases and J by 10 bases, with 3 bases between the two germline ends. The CDR3 here is CAWHSPLHF. The DNA for the CDR3 is TGTGCCTGGCACTCACCCCTCCACTTT.

This clone was recorded a few times. CDR3 sequence (DNA): TGTGCCAGCAGACAGGAGCAAGAGACCCAGTACTTC. This encodes CASRQEQETQYF. The chain joins TRBV2 to TRBJ2-5; a possible D gene is TRBD1 (5 bases). Germline CDR1 is SNHLY and CDR2 is FYNNEI. CDR3 size: 12 residues. V shed 6 bases and J shed 2 bases, with 7 bases lying between them.

This clone appeared many times. The rearrangement uses TRBV5-5 and TRBJ1-4, with D possibly TRBD1 on 5 matching bases. The CDR3 length is 14 residues. The V end was cut by 2 bases, the J end by 7 bases, with 12 bases between. CDR1 and CDR2 from the germline V gene are SGHKS and YYEKEE (reference sequence). CDR3 DNA: TGTGCCAGCAGCTTCGGGGGTTGGGGTGAAAAACTGTTTTTT. This gives the protein CASSFGGWGEKLFF.

The rearrangement links TRBV30 to TRBJ2-5, with 9 nucleotides matching TRBD1. This CDR3 region has 15 residues. CDR1 and CDR2 (germline): GTSNPN, SVGIG (reference sequence). After removal of 4 bases from V and 3 bases from J, the junction contained 9 bases not matched to a gene. CDR3 sequence reads: CAWNHGWTGEETQYF. The CDR3 DNA follows: TGTGCCTGGAATCACGGATGGACAGGGGAAGAGACCCAGTACTTC. Based on the CDR3 plus reference TRBV30 and TRBJ2-5, the full variable domain is SQTIHQWPATLVQPVGSPLSLECTVEGTSNPNLYWYRQAAGRGLQLLFYSVGIGQISSEVPQNLSASRPQDRQFILSSKKLLLSDSGFYLCAWNHGWTGEETQYFGPGTRLLVL.

This rearrangement joins TRBV28 to TRBJ2-7, with 9 positions matching TRBD1. This CDR3 is 15 amino acids long. The V segment lost 7 bases and the J segment 0 bases; nucleotides outside the gene matches: 7. CDR1 is MDHEN, CDR2 SYDVKM, per germline. The CDR3 region has the DNA TGTGCCAGCATTCGGGACAGGGCCCGCTCCTACGAGCAGTACTTC. Its protein is CASIRDRARSYEQYF.

This clone was observed a few times. The chain has TRBV29-1 and TRBJ1-3, with no clear D. Trimming left V 4 bases short and J 0 bases short, with 7 bases between. Germline V gives CDR1 SQVTM, CDR2 ANQGSEA. This CDR3 comprises 13 residues. Here the CDR3 DNA reads TGCAGCGTTGCTCAAGGCTCTGGAAACACCATATATTTT. It translates to CSVAQGSGNTIYF.

The J gene is TRBJ2-5, the V gene TRBV18; D unclear. The CDR3 runs to 13 residues. CDR1 KGHSH and CDR2 LQKENI come from the germline V gene. Between the trimmed V and J ends, which lost 6 bases and 5 bases, there was a span of 13 bases. The CDR3 reads CASSQGTDETQYF. The DNA of the CDR3 is TGTGCCAGCTCCCAAGGCACAGATGAGACCCAGTACTTC.

This clone has ten or more counts. The rearrangement joins TRBV10-3 to TRBJ1-3, with D possibly TRBD1 on 5 matching bases. Germline assignment: CDR1 ENHRY and CDR2 SYGVKD. The CDR3 extends over 14 amino acids. V was cut by 7 bases and J by 0 bases, with 10 bases left in between. CDR3 in amino acids: CAIMSTGSGNTIYF. CDR3 bases: TGTGCCATCATGTCTACAGGCTCTGGAAACACCATATATTTT.

This clone has at least ten counts. V and J are TRBV29-1 and TRBJ1-5, with D possibly TRBD1 on 5 matching bases. This CDR3 is built from 12 residues. Trimming cost V 7 bases and J 5 bases, with 12 bases left between them. The germline CDR1 and CDR2 sequences are SQVTM and ANQGSEA. CDR3 loop: CSARRGDQPQHF. The CDR3 DNA follows: TGCAGCGCTAGAAGGGGAGATCAGCCCCAGCATTTT. The complete variable domain, with remaining parts taken from reference TRBV29-1 and TRBJ1-5, reads SAVISQKPSRDICQRGTSLTIQCQVDSQVTMMFWYRQQPGQSLTLIATANQGSEATYESGFVIDKFPISRPNLTFSTLTVSNMSPEDSSIYLCSARRGDQPQHFGDGTRLSIL.

This clone occurred a few times. This sequence joins TRBV5-1 and TRBJ1-6; the match to TRBD1 covers 10 bases. This CDR3 spans 15 amino acids. Losses at the gene ends were 4 bases for V and 8 bases for J; bases not matched to a gene: 6. Germline V gene sequence: CDR1 SGHRS, CDR2 YFSETQ. The CDR3 sequence: CASSARTGGDSPLHF. The CDR3 DNA follows: TGCGCCAGCAGCGCGCGGACAGGGGGTGATTCACCCCTCCACTTT. The full variable domain, with the rest looked up from reference TRBV5-1 and TRBJ1-6, is KAGVTQTPRYLIKTRGQQVTLSCSPISGHRSVSWYQQTPGQGLQFLFEYFSETQRNKGNFPGRFSGRQFSNSRSEMNVSTLELGDSALYLCASSARTGGDSPLHFGNGTRLTVT.

The rearrangement uses TRBV28 and TRBJ1-1; D is undetermined. From germline, CDR1 is MDHEN and CDR2 SYDVKM. Between the trimmed V and J ends, which lost 8 bases and 1 base, there was a span of 17 bases. This CDR3 is 15 amino acids long. In nucleotides, the CDR3 is TGTGCCAGCTCGGATCCAACCCCACAGAACACTGAAGCTTTCTTT. Its protein is CASSDPTPQNTEAFF.